These T cell receptor beta chains were read from a single sample in a study of T cells in tuberculosis. TCRdb keeps only in-frame clones here, not all; method: immunoSEQ multiplex PCR. The table has fewer than 35,000 clones, more than 70% seen once. Source: PBMCs, taken at tuberculosis diagnosis. These receptors were collected from an adult with tuberculosis. Each CDR3 is given with its conserved first and last residue. The order of the fields is J gene, D gene, clone size, V gene, CDR3 length, CDR3 DNA, CDR3 protein. A D gene is named only where the DNA matches it firmly. Some rows mark clone size as missing; the rest say once, few, many or name a class of expanded clone.

J: TRBJ1-1; D: -; size: -; V: TRBV6-5; length: 15; DNA: TGTGCCAGCAGTTACGGGGCTCGGACGAACACTGAAGCTTTCTTT; CDR3: CASSYGARTNTEAFF
J: TRBJ2-3; D: TRBD1; size: -; V: TRBV18; length: 17; DNA: TGTGCCAGCTCACCACCTGAGGGGGCCTCGGGAAAAGATACGCAGTATTTT; CDR3: CASSPPEGASGKDTQYF
J: TRBJ1-2; D: -; size: -; V: TRBV4-1; length: 14; DNA: TGCGCCAGCGGCCTTGTGACAGAGAACTATGGCTACACCTTC; CDR3: CASGLVTENYGYTF
J: TRBJ1-6; D: -; size: -; V: TRBV27; length: 16; DNA: TGTGCCAGCAGTTTACGGGGGGGCCTGAGGGTGTCACCCCTCCACTTT; CDR3: CASSLRGGLRVSPLHF
J: TRBJ2-7; D: -; size: -; V: TRBV21-1; length: 17; DNA: TGTGCCAGCAGCGGACCCACTTCGGGAGGGCTCGGCTACGAGCAGTACTTC; CDR3: CASSGPTSGGLGYEQYF
J: TRBJ2-3; D: TRBD2; size: -; V: TRBV9; length: 14; DNA: TGTGCCAGCGGAGAAGCGGGGGCCCGAGATACGCAGTATTTT; CDR3: CASGEAGARDTQYF
J: TRBJ2-7; D: TRBD2; size: -; V: TRBV4-1; length: 17; DNA: TGCGCCAGCAGCCAACGGGAGGGGAAACTAGCGACCTACGAGCAGTACTTC; CDR3: CASSQREGKLATYEQYF
J: TRBJ2-7; D: TRBD1; size: -; V: TRBV5-4; length: 15; DNA: TGTGCCAGCAGCCCTACCGGGACAGGGGACTACGAGCAGTACTTC; CDR3: CASSPTGTGDYEQYF
J: TRBJ1-2; D: -; size: -; V: TRBV21-1; length: 13; DNA: TGTGCCAGCCGCTCTTACGCGGGGCAAGGCTACACCTTC; CDR3: CASRSYAGQGYTF
J: TRBJ2-2; D: TRBD1; size: -; V: TRBV9; length: 16; DNA: TGTGCCAGCAGCGTAGGGATCACAGGGGAAGACGGGGAGCTGTTTTTT; CDR3: CASSVGITGEDGELFF
J: TRBJ2-2; D: TRBD1; size: once; V: TRBV28; length: 14; DNA: TGTGCCAGTGACAGGGGTGTCGACACCGGGGAGCTGTTTTTT; CDR3: CASDRGVDTGELFF
J: TRBJ2-7; D: -; size: few; V: TRBV30; length: 16; DNA: TGTGCCTGGAGTGTACCCAGGCAAATTAATACCTACGAGCAGTACTTC; CDR3: CAWSVPRQINTYEQYF
J: TRBJ2-5; D: TRBD2; size: -; V: TRBV5-4; length: 16; DNA: TGTGCCAGCAGCCGAGGGGCTAGCGGCCTCCAAGAGACCCAGTACTTC; CDR3: CASSRGASGLQETQYF
J: TRBJ2-7; D: TRBD2; size: few; V: TRBV14; length: 16; DNA: TGTGCCAGCAGCCGAGACACTAGCGGGAGCCGGAGCGAGCAGTACTTC; CDR3: CASSRDTSGSRSEQYF
J: TRBJ1-5; D: TRBD1; size: once; V: TRBV29-1; length: 13; DNA: TGCAGCGTCATGACAGGGGGCAATCAGCCCCAGCATTTT; CDR3: CSVMTGGNQPQHF
J: TRBJ2-7; D: TRBD2; size: few; V: TRBV27; length: 16; DNA: TGTGCCAGCAGTTCCTCCGCCCTAGCGGGAATGAGGGAGCAGTACTTC; CDR3: CASSSSALAGMREQYF
J: TRBJ2-1; D: -; size: -; V: TRBV7-8; length: 16; DNA: TGTGCCAGCAGCCCACCGGCCAGGGAGGTCTACAATGAGCAGTTCTTC; CDR3: CASSPPAREVYNEQFF
J: TRBJ1-2; D: -; size: once; V: TRBV6-5; length: 15; DNA: TGTGCCAGCAGTTACGTGGATGGGGCCAACTATGGCTACACCTTC; CDR3: CASSYVDGANYGYTF
J: TRBJ1-4; D: -; size: -; V: TRBV25-1; length: 14; DNA: TGTGCCAGCACCTTCCCAGGGGCGCGTGAAAAACTGTTTTTT; CDR3: CASTFPGAREKLFF
J: TRBJ2-7; D: -; size: -; V: TRBV10-2; length: 13; DNA: TGCGCCAGCAGGGGCAACGGGATCTACGAGCAGTACTTC; CDR3: CASRGNGIYEQYF
J: TRBJ1-3; D: -; size: -; V: TRBV13; length: 14; DNA: TGTGCCAGCAGTCAATCAAACTCTGGAAACACCATATATTTT; CDR3: CASSQSNSGNTIYF
J: TRBJ1-1; D: TRBD1; size: -; V: TRBV12-5; length: 15; DNA: TGTGCTAGTGGTAAAAACAGGGGGGAGAACACTGAAGCTTTCTTT; CDR3: CASGKNRGENTEAFF
J: TRBJ1-4; D: -; size: -; V: TRBV19; length: 16; DNA: TGTGCCTCCTGGAGGGGGGGCCCTACAACTAATGAAAAACTGTTTTTT; CDR3: CASWRGGPTTNEKLFF
J: TRBJ1-2; D: -; size: once; V: TRBV14; length: 15; DNA: TGTGCCAGCAGCCAAGAGCTTTCAGGGAAACGTGGCTACACCTTC; CDR3: CASSQELSGKRGYTF
J: TRBJ1-3; D: -; size: -; V: TRBV10-3; length: 12; DNA: TGTGCCGCGGAGGGCTCCGGAAACACCATATATTTT; CDR3: CAAEGSGNTIYF
J: TRBJ2-7; D: TRBD1; size: -; V: TRBV27; length: 14; DNA: TGTGCCAGCAGTTTAGTAGGGGGCCCGTACGAGCAGTACTTC; CDR3: CASSLVGGPYEQYF
J: TRBJ1-3; D: -; size: few; V: TRBV4-2; length: 16; DNA: TGTGCCAGCAGCCAAGATGTCCCGAGCTCTGGAAACACCATATATTTT; CDR3: CASSQDVPSSGNTIYF
J: TRBJ1-2; D: -; size: -; V: TRBV10-2; length: 14; DNA: TGCGCCAGCAGTGAGATGGGACTGCGCTATGGCTACACCTTC; CDR3: CASSEMGLRYGYTF
J: TRBJ2-7; D: -; size: once; V: TRBV7-6; length: 13; DNA: TGTGCCAGCAGCTTAGGGCAGGGCGCCGAGCAGTACTTC; CDR3: CASSLGQGAEQYF